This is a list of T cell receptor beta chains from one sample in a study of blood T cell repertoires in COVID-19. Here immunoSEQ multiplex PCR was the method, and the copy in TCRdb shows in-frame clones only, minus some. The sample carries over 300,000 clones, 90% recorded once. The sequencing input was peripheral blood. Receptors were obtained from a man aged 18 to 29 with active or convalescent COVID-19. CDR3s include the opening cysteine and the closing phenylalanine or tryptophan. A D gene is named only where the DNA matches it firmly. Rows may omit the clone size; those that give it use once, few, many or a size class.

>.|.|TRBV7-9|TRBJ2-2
CASSRAGFNTGELFF
TGTGCCAGCAGCCGCGCAGGGTTCAACACCGGGGAGCTGTTTTTT
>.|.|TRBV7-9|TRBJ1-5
CASSLFLPGANQPQHF
TGTGCCAGCAGTCTCTTCCTTCCTGGGGCCAATCAGCCCCAGCATTTT
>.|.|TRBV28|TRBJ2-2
CASSPWSGGSGELFF
TGTGCCAGCAGTCCATGGTCAGGGGGGTCCGGGGAGCTGTTTTTT
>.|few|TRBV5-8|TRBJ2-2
CASSLDGTGELFF
TGTGCCAGCAGCTTGGACGGCACCGGGGAGCTGTTTTTT
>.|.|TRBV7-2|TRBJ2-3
CASSPTTTTDTQYF
TGTGCCAGCAGCCCAACTACTACCACAGATACGCAGTATTTT
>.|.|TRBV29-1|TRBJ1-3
CSVGGGQFGAGNTIYF
TGCAGCGTGGGAGGTGGGCAGTTTGGTGCTGGAAACACCATATATTTT
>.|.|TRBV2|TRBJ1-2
CASSPANYGYTF
TGTGCCAGCAGTCCAGCTAACTATGGCTACACCTTC
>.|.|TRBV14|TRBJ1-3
CASSQSSGDRNTIYF
TGTGCCAGCAGCCAATCCTCAGGGGACCGAAACACCATATATTTT
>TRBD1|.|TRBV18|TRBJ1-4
CASSRDRATNEKLFF
TGTGCCAGCTCCCGGGACAGGGCAACTAATGAAAAACTGTTTTTT
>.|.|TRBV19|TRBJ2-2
CASIGGGTGELFF
TGTGCCAGTATAGGGGGGGGAACCGGGGAGCTGTTTTTT
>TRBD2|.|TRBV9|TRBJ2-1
CASSVGLAGTNEQFF
TGTGCCAGCAGCGTAGGGCTAGCGGGGACGAATGAGCAGTTCTTC
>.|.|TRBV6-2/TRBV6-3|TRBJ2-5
CASSYPESKTQYF
TGTGCCAGCAGTTACCCCGAGTCGAAGACCCAGTACTTC
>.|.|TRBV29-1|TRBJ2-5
CSVDYSLSGETQYF
TGCAGCGTTGATTACAGCCTTTCTGGGGAGACCCAGTACTTC
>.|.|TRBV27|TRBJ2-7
CASSLLGSSEQYF
TGTGCCAGCAGTTTATTGGGCAGTTCCGAGCAGTACTTC
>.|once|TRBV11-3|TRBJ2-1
CASSPRGGEQFF
TGTGCCAGCAGCCCAAGGGGGGGTGAGCAGTTCTTC
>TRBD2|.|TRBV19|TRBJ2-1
CASSIVAGVGNEQFF
TGTGCCAGTAGTATTGTAGCGGGAGTCGGAAATGAGCAGTTCTTC
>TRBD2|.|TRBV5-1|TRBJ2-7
CATSLPPGGGSQEQYF
TGCGCCACCAGCTTGCCCCCCGGGGGGGGATCACAAGAGCAGTACTTC
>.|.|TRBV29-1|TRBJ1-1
CSAGREVRNTEAFF
TGCAGCGCCGGAAGGGAGGTGCGGAACACTGAAGCTTTCTTT
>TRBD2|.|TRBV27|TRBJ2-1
CASSLTQSGVNSYNEQFF
TGTGCCAGCAGTTTAACTCAGAGCGGGGTAAACTCCTACAATGAGCAGTTCTTC
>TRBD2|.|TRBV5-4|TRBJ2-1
CASSSRLAGTNEQFF
TGTGCCAGCAGCTCCCGACTAGCGGGGACCAATGAGCAGTTCTTC
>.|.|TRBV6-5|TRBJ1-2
CASSYSPGPYGYTF
TGTGCCAGCAGTTACTCGCCAGGGCCCTATGGCTACACCTTC
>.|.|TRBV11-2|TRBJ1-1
CASSLRGTEAFF
TGTGCCAGCAGCTTAAGGGGGACTGAAGCTTTCTTT
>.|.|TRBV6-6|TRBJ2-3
CASSSTTDTQYF
TGTGCCAGCAGTTCAACTACAGATACGCAGTATTTT
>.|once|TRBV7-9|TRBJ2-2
CASTKFGTGELFF
TGTGCCAGCACCAAATTTGGGACAGGGGAGCTGTTTTTT
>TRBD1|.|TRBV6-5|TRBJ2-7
CASTRGDRGYEQYF
TGTGCCTCGACCCGGGGGGACAGGGGGTACGAGCAGTACTTC
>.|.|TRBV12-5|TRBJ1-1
CASGLVHGAGRTEAFF
TGTGCTAGTGGTTTGGTCCACGGGGCCGGGAGGACTGAAGCTTTCTTT
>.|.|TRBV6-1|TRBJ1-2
CASSEKDSKAGYTF
TGTGCCAGCAGTGAAAAGGACAGCAAGGCGGGCTACACCTTC
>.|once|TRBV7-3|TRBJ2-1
CASSFPGHPNSYNEQFF
TGTGCCAGCAGCTTCCCGGGACATCCGAACTCCTACAATGAGCAGTTCTTC
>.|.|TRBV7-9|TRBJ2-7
CASSSAPHGEQYF
TGTGCCAGCAGCTCCGCCCCCCACGGCGAGCAGTACTTC
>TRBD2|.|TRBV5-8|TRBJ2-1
CASSWGGGAYNEQFF
TGTGCCAGCAGCTGGGGCGGGGGGGCCTACAATGAGCAGTTCTTC
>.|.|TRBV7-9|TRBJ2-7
CASSSTGNQNEQYF
TGTGCCAGCAGCTCCACAGGAAACCAAAACGAGCAGTACTTC
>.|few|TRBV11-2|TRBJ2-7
CASSPHSSYEQYF
TGTGCCAGCAGTCCCCACAGCTCCTACGAGCAGTACTTC
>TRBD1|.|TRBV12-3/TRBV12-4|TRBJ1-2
CASSLGQNYGYTF
TGTGCCAGCAGTTTGGGACAGAACTATGGCTACACCTTC
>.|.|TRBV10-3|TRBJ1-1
CAISDVNTEAFF
TGTGCCATCAGTGACGTGAACACTGAAGCTTTCTTT
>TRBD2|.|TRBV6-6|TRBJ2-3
CASIRGSGGTDTQYF
TGTGCCAGCATACGGGGTAGCGGGGGGACAGATACGCAGTATTTT
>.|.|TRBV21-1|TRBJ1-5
CASSKPQYSNQPQHF
TGTGCCAGCAGCAAACCGCAGTATAGCAATCAGCCCCAGCATTTT
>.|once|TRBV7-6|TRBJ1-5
CASSLDPGSNQPQHF
TGTGCCAGCAGCTTAGACCCGGGTAGCAATCAGCCCCAGCATTTT
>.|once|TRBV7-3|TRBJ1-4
CASSLKVGEKLFF
TGTGCCAGCAGCTTAAAGGTCGGGGAAAAACTGTTTTTT
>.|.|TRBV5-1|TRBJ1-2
CASSLEEDYGYTF
TGCGCCAGCAGCTTGGAAGAGGACTATGGCTACACCTTC
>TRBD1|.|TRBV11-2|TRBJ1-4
CASSLWTGGDEKLFF
TGTGCCAGCAGCTTGTGGACAGGGGGTGATGAAAAACTGTTTTTT
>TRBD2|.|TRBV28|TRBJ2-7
CASRVAGGPLYEQYF
TGTGCCAGCAGGGTAGCGGGGGGGCCTTTATACGAGCAGTACTTC
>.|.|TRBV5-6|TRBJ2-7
CASSLAGEYEQYF
TGTGCCAGCAGCTTGGCCGGGGAATACGAGCAGTACTTC
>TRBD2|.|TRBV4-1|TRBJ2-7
CASSQDRGTSDEQYF
TGCGCCAGCAGCCAAGATCGGGGGACTAGCGACGAGCAGTACTTC
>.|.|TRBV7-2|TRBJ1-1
CASKRRTGEAFF
TGTGCCAGCAAACGACGAACAGGCGAAGCTTTCTTT
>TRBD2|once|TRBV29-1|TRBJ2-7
CSVVEGGLEQYF
TGCAGCGTTGTCGAGGGAGGGCTGGAGCAGTACTTC
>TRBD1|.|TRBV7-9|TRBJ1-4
CASSQQGAGEKLFF
TGTGCCAGCAGCCAACAGGGGGCGGGCGAAAAACTGTTTTTT
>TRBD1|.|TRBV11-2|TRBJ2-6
CAGKRQGSSGANVLTF
TGTGCCGGCAAAAGACAGGGGAGCTCTGGGGCCAACGTGCTGACTTTC
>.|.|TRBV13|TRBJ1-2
CASSSHTESVNYGYTF
TGTGCCAGCAGCTCACACACAGAAAGTGTCAACTATGGCTACACCTTC
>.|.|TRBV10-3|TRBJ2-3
CAISEGTPGPDTQYF
TGTGCCATCAGTGAAGGGACTCCGGGCCCAGATACGCAGTATTTT
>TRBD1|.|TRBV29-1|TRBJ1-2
CSAGGGYGYTF
TGCAGCGCAGGGGGCGGGTATGGCTACACCTTC
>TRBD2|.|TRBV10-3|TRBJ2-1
CAFSTSGGPTLNNEQFF
TGTGCCTTCTCAACTAGCGGGGGGCCGACGTTGAACAATGAGCAGTTCTTC
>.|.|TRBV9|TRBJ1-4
CASSVEGGSEKLFF
TGTGCCAGCAGCGTAGAAGGGGGAAGTGAAAAACTGTTTTTT
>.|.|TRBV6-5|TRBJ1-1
CASRRTGGYTEAFF
TGTGCCAGCAGACGGACGGGAGGTTATACTGAAGCTTTCTTT
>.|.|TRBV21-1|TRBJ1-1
CASSNPTGGISFTEAFF
TGTGCCAGCAGCAATCCCACAGGGGGCATCTCCTTCACTGAAGCTTTCTTT